Below, 26 T cell receptor beta chains from the same sample are listed, as sequenced in a study of human T cells and chemical hapten exposure. Time point defined: patch test 1, 2 weeks after DPC sensitization. The treatment: therapeutic diphenylcyclopropenone sensitization with weekly scalp DPC. One entry per CDR3 protein, called by TCRdb with MiXCR from the RACE reads. The sample has 150,000 to 200,000 distinct CDR3 sequences, 14% seen once. Specimen: whole blood, collected in connection with sensitization to the hapten diphenylcyclopropenone (DPC). The receptor set was obtained from a woman aged 30 to 39 with alopecia areata. Some clones in this sample may be carry-over from other donors' samples.

The chain links TRBV12-3 or TRBV12-4 to TRBJ1-1; possible D gene TRBD1, 5 bases. V shed 1 base and J shed 12 bases, with 12 bases lying between them. This CDR3 region has 12 residues. The CDR3 loop is CASSLEGRGTFF. DNA of the CDR3: TGTGCCAGCAGTTTAGAAGGGAGGGGAACTTTCTTT.

The sample holds a few counts of this clonotype. The V and J genes are TRBV6-5 and TRBJ2-3; a possible D gene is TRBD2 (6 bases). Germline V gene lookup returns CDR1 MNHEY and CDR2 SVGAGI. This CDR3 is built from 18 residues. Trimming took off 0 bases at V and 3 bases at J, with 19 bases between the two ends. CDR3 sequence: CASSYSFKGSGPTDTQYF. In DNA form, the CDR3 reads TGTGCCAGCAGTTACTCCTTTAAGGGTAGCGGACCAACAGATACGCAGTATTTT.

This clonotype appeared many times. The chain couples TRBV7-9 to TRBJ2-7; D possibly corresponds to TRBD1 (5 bases). V was pared by 2 bases and J by 3 bases, with 11 bases between. This CDR3 has 14 residues. From germline, CDR1 is SEHNR and CDR2 FQNEAQ (reference sequence). The CDR3 spells CASSLLGQNYEQYF. The CDR3, as DNA: TGTGCCAGCAGCTTATTGGGGCAGAACTACGAGCAGTACTTC.

The rearrangement uses TRBV6-2 or TRBV6-3 and TRBJ2-5; 10 positions agree with TRBD2. There are 14 residues in the CDR3. V lost 6 bases to trimming and J lost 2 bases; unmatched junction nucleotides: 3. CDR1 is MNHEY, CDR2 SVGEGT, per germline. The CDR3 nucleotides are TGTGCCAGCAGCCCTAGCGGGGGACAAGAGACCCAGTACTTC. Translating it yields CASSPSGGQETQYF.

This clonotype was recorded a few times. The rearrangement links TRBV10-3 to TRBJ1-2; no reliable D call. Deletions cut 2 bases from V and 6 bases from J, with 10 bases between. CDR3 length: 13 residues. Germline CDR1 ENHRY, CDR2 SYGVKD. This CDR3 is CAISERVEDGYTF. CDR3 nucleotides: TGTGCCATCAGTGAGAGGGTAGAGGATGGCTACACCTTC.

The rearrangement uses TRBV20-1 and TRBJ2-3; 10 positions match TRBD1. CDR1 and CDR2 (germline): DFQATT, SNEGSKA (reference sequence). J was trimmed by 5 bases and V by 2 bases; bases with no gene match: 4. The CDR3 extends over 14 amino acids. Written as DNA, the CDR3 is TGCAGTGCTAGACAGGACAGGGGGAGAGATACGCAGTATTTT. Its protein product is CSARQDRGRDTQYF.

The V call is TRBV27, the J call TRBJ2-3; 9 nucleotides line up with TRBD2. V gave up 8 bases and J gave up 1 base; unmatched junction bases: 7. This CDR3 region has 15 residues. Germline CDR1 MNHEY, CDR2 SMNVEV (reference sequence). Written as DNA, the CDR3 is TGTGCCAGCCGTCCCCTAGCGGGGCGCACAGATACGCAGTATTTT. Protein sequence: CASRPLAGRTDTQYF.

The chain carries TRBV7-8 and TRBJ2-7; 9 nucleotides align to TRBD1. The V segment lost 4 bases and the J segment 1 base; nucleotides outside the gene matches: 11. CDR3 length equals 17 residues. The germline V gene has CDR1 SGHVS and CDR2 FQNEAQ. In nucleotides, the CDR3 is TGTGCCAGCAGCTCGTCCCGGGACAGGGTCGGATCCTACGAGCAGTACTTC. Amino acid sequence: CASSSSRDRVGSYEQYF.

The J gene is TRBJ2-7, the V gene TRBV7-2, with 11 positions matching TRBD1. The CDR3 extends over 15 amino acids. The germline V gene has CDR1 SGHTA and CDR2 FQGNSA. V lost 2 bases, J lost 4 bases, and 4 bases stayed unmatched. CDR3 sequence (DNA): TGTGCCAGCAGCTTAAGGACAGGGGGCGCGTACGAGCAGTACTTC. It is translated as CASSLRTGGAYEQYF.

This clonotype occurred a few times. The rearrangement joins TRBV29-1 to TRBJ2-7; 12 nucleotides agree with TRBD1. There are 12 residues in the CDR3. V trimming: 7 bases; J trimming: 6 bases; junction bases outside the gene matches: 4. In germline, CDR1 is SQVTM, CDR2 ANQGSEA. CDR3 protein: CSAGTGGGEQYF. As DNA, the CDR3 is TGCAGCGCCGGGACAGGGGGCGGCGAGCAGTACTTC.

The chain uses TRBV7-9 and TRBJ1-2, with TRBD1 as a possible D gene (6 bases). V was cut by 2 bases and J by 1 base, with 11 bases left in between. In germline, CDR1 is SEHNR, CDR2 FQNEAQ (reference sequence). CDR3 length equals 15 residues. The CDR3 loop is CASSLLSGVNYGYTF. In nucleotides, the CDR3 is TGTGCCAGCAGCTTATTGTCAGGGGTTAACTATGGCTACACCTTC.

This clonotype was picked up many times. V usage is TRBV10-3 and J usage is TRBJ2-2; no clear D gene. Trimming removed 3 bases from V and 1 base from J, with 9 bases in between. This CDR3 is built from 15 residues. Germline values: CDR1 ENHRY, CDR2 SYGVKD. The CDR3 here is CAISERSGNTGELFF. Written as DNA, the CDR3 is TGTGCCATCAGTGAAAGGTCGGGGAACACCGGGGAGCTGTTTTTT.

This clonotype was observed a few times. This chain joins TRBV12-3 or TRBV12-4 and TRBJ1-6, with TRBD1 matching 7 bases. The CDR3 consists of 15 residues. With 1 base clipped from V and 7 bases from J, the junction kept 4 bases outside the gene matches. The CDR3 DNA reads TGTGCCAGCAGTTTAGTCGAGGGGGCCAATTCACCCCTCCACTTT. Translation: CASSLVEGANSPLHF.

The CDR3 region has the DNA TGTGCCAGCAGTGAATCAAGGGGCAATCAGCCCCAGCATTTT. This gives the protein CASSESRGNQPQHF. The chain uses TRBV2 and TRBJ1-5; no reliable D call. This CDR3 has 14 amino acids. V shed 2 bases and J shed 2 bases, with 7 bases lying between them. From germline, CDR1 is SNHLY and CDR2 FYNNEI.

This clonotype was seen only a few times. V usage is TRBV24-1 and J usage is TRBJ1-3; D is uncertain. Germline V gene lookup returns CDR1 KGHDR and CDR2 SFDVKD. V gave up 4 bases and J gave up 0 bases, with 12 bases separating them. CDR3 length: 16 amino acids. For the CDR3, the DNA is TGTGCCACCAGTGACTGCGTCCCAGACTCTGGAAACACCATATATTTT. The encoded protein is CATSDCVPDSGNTIYF.

This chain connects TRBV7-2 to TRBJ2-1, with TRBD2 matching over 7 bases. Germline CDR1 reads SGHTA; CDR2 reads FQGNSA. The CDR3 covers 15 residues. After removal of 7 bases from V and 8 bases from J, the junction contained 14 bases not matched to a gene. CDR3 protein: CASTRWEGKFDEQFF. The CDR3 DNA follows: TGTGCCAGCACCAGGTGGGAGGGGAAGTTCGATGAGCAGTTCTTC.

V is TRBV20-1 and J is TRBJ2-5; 13 nucleotides agree with TRBD2. Trimming at V came to 6 bases and at J to 3 bases, leaving 1 base not matched to a gene. The CDR3 covers 13 residues. CDR1 and CDR2 from the germline V gene are DFQATT and SNEGSKA (reference sequence). CDR3 sequence (DNA): TGCAGTGCCGGGACTAGCGGGGAAGAGACCCAGTACTTC. Amino acids: CSAGTSGEETQYF.

This clonotype occurred many times. V usage is TRBV12-3 or TRBV12-4 and J usage is TRBJ2-4; D remains ambiguous. This CDR3 is built from 13 residues. Trimming removed 7 bases from V and 0 bases from J, with 7 bases in between. The CDR3 coding sequence is TGTGCCAGCACTTCCTTAGCCAAAAACATTCAGTACTTC. This codes for CASTSLAKNIQYF.

CDR3 region: CASSLRDRDVGYTF. CDR3 sequence (DNA): TGTGCCAGCAGCCTCCGGGACAGGGATGTTGGCTACACCTTC. V and J are TRBV6-6 and TRBJ1-2, with 9 bases matching TRBD1. The CDR3 sequence is 14 residues long. Germline loops: CDR1 MNHNY, CDR2 SVGAGI (reference sequence). Trimming cost V 6 bases and J 7 bases; bases outside gene matches: 9.

In this sample, this clonotype turned up a few times. V is TRBV20-1 and J is TRBJ1-2; TRBD1 aligns across 9 bases. CDR3 length: 15 residues. Germline V gene sequence: CDR1 DFQATT, CDR2 SNEGSKA (reference sequence). J was trimmed by 3 bases and V by 5 bases; bases with no gene match: 10. The CDR3 bases are TGCAGTGCTCCCTCGCGGACAGGGGTGGACTATGGCTACACCTTC. Its protein is CSAPSRTGVDYGYTF.

The sample holds many counts of this clonotype. The chain has TRBV11-2 and TRBJ2-1, with TRBD2 matching 14 bases. The CDR3 length is 17 residues. V shed 5 bases and J 0 bases; nucleotides not matched to a gene: 3. In germline, CDR1 is SGHAT, CDR2 FQNNGV. The CDR3 DNA is TGTGCCAGCAGCCCGGGGACTAGCGGGAGCTCCTACAATGAGCAGTTCTTC. This translates into CASSPGTSGSSYNEQFF.

In this sample, this clonotype turned up many times. The rearrangement joins TRBV18 to TRBJ2-3; 9 nucleotides line up with TRBD2. The CDR3 contains 16 residues. Germline CDR1 KGHSH, CDR2 LQKENI. V dropped 5 bases and J dropped 3; count of bases not matched to a gene: 9. In DNA form, the CDR3 reads TGTGCCAGCTCATCCCCCCCGGGACTAGCAACAGATACGCAGTATTTT. As protein: CASSSPPGLATDTQYF.

This rearrangement joins TRBV4-1 to TRBJ1-6; no definite D call. Germline V CDR1 and CDR2: MGHRA, YSYEKL. Trimming cost V 6 bases and J 7 bases, with 10 bases left between them. The CDR3 has 13 residues. CDR3 DNA: TGCGCCAGCAGTGGTACTGACAATTCACCCCTCCACTTT. Protein sequence: CASSGTDNSPLHF.

This clonotype has at least ten counts. The V gene is TRBV13, the J gene TRBJ1-6, with D possibly TRBD1 on 6 matching bases. This CDR3 spans 15 amino acids. CDR1 and CDR2 from the germline V gene are PRHDT and FYEKMQ (reference sequence). V gave up 3 bases and J gave up 7 bases, with 13 bases separating them. CDR3 nucleotides: TGTGCCAGCAGCTTGGTCGGTGGACAGAATTCACCCCTCCACTTT. Translated, it gives CASSLVGGQNSPLHF.

About this clonotype itself: Its ends do not fully match the called genes, so a read error is possible. This chain links TRBV6-2 or TRBV6-3 with TRBJ2-1, with unresolved D. This CDR3 has 11 residues. Per germline, CDR1 MNHEY and CDR2 SVGEGT. This CDR3 is CANSYGVEQFF. As DNA, the CDR3 is TGTGCCAACAGTTACGGCGTTGAGCAGTTCTTC.

Many counts were recorded for this clonotype. This sequence joins TRBV6-6 and TRBJ1-1; the match to TRBD1 covers 7 bases. V gave up 5 bases and J gave up 4 bases; unmatched junction bases: 16. CDR1 MNHNY and CDR2 SVGAGI come from the germline V gene (reference sequence). The CDR3 has 17 residues. The CDR3 coding sequence is TGTGCCAGCAGTACGGCAGGGGGGAGTTCTGGAGGCACTGAAGCTTTCTTT. Its protein product is CASSTAGGSSGGTEAFF.